The rows below give T cell receptor beta chains drawn from one sample of a study of cytomegalovirus exposure and HLA in healthy donors. TCRdb's copy holds only in-frame clones and misses some; the assay was immunoSEQ multiplex PCR. The table includes some 180,000 clones, roughly 85% detected once. The sequenced sample consisted of PBMCs. These receptors were obtained from a woman between 25 and 40 years old in good health and CMV-seropositive. CDR3s include the opening cysteine and the closing phenylalanine or tryptophan. A clone size is listed for some rows: how often the clone was seen (once, few, many), or a class if it is expanded.

v_gene,abundance,j_gene,CDR3aa
TRBV4-2,.,TRBJ1-3,CASSQEVTARNTIYF
TRBV29-1,.,TRBJ1-1,CSVVGGVGAFF
TRBV4-1,few,TRBJ1-5,CASSQDPQGNQPQHF
TRBV5-1,.,TRBJ2-5,CASSPGREGRETQYF
TRBV6-6,many,TRBJ1-5,CASSSSARQPQHF
TRBV10-3,.,TRBJ1-1,CAIRDSTLNTEAFF
TRBV6-5,.,TRBJ2-6,CASSYSGAGGNVLTF
TRBV25-1,.,TRBJ1-3,CASSEPAGNTIYF
TRBV5-6,once,TRBJ2-3,CASSLVSADTQYF
TRBV6-5,once,TRBJ2-3,CASSYDGSPVDTQYF
TRBV19,once,TRBJ2-7,CASSTLAGGSYEQYF
TRBV7-8,.,TRBJ1-2,CASSTGTVGGYTF